Each of the 17 T cell receptor beta chains below was sequenced from the same sample in a study of shared clonotypes between healthy human individuals. The assay was immunoSEQ multiplex PCR, and TCRdb's table has in-frame clones only and misses some. The data show fewer than 850,000 clones, roughly 70% seen once. Specimen: memory CD4+ T cells sorted from blood. Subset: CD45RA-negative fraction. The receptors were gathered from a woman aged 30 to 39 in good health.

The V gene is TRBV11-2, the J gene TRBJ2-5, with 8 bases aligning to TRBD1. The trim removed 4 bases at V and 5 bases at J, leaving 9 bases unmatched. Germline values: CDR1 SGHAT, CDR2 FQNNGV. The CDR3 consists of 15 residues. In DNA form, the CDR3 reads TGTGCCAGCAGCTCCCTCAGGGGGCCGGGGGAGACCCAGTACTTC. Its translation is CASSSLRGPGETQYF. Together with reference TRBV11-2 and TRBJ2-5, the CDR3 gives the full variable domain: EAGVAQSPRYKIIEKRQSVAFWCNPISGHATLYWYQQILGQGPKLLIQFQNNGVVDDSQLPKDRFSAERLKGVDSTLKIQPAKLEDSAVYLCASSSLRGPGETQYFGPGTRLLVL.

The CDR3 DNA reads TGCGCCAGCAGCCCCCCACCGGAAGGAGGCACAGATACGCAGTATTTT. It specifies CASSPPPEGGTDTQYF. The V call is TRBV4-1, the J call TRBJ2-3; unclear D gene. The V gene lost 4 bases and the J gene lost 1 base, with 15 bases spanning the gap. The CDR3 runs 16 residues. Per the germline V gene, CDR1 is MGHRA and CDR2 is YSYEKL.

The gene calls are TRBV7-3 and TRBJ1-1; tentatively, D is TRBD1 (5 bases). CDR1 is SGHTA, CDR2 FQGTGA, per germline. The CDR3 sequence is 16 residues long. The germline V and J ends were trimmed by 2 bases and 1 base, with 14 bases remaining between them. The CDR3 loop is CASSLQGPSSNTEAFF. For the CDR3, the DNA is TGTGCCAGCAGCTTACAGGGCCCCAGCTCGAACACTGAAGCTTTCTTT.

This clone was seen a few times. This chain connects TRBV4-1 to TRBJ2-7; D possibly corresponds to TRBD1 (5 bases). The V end was cut by 0 bases, the J end by 4 bases, with 13 bases between. The CDR3 is 15 residues long. Germline loops: CDR1 MGHRA, CDR2 YSYEKL. CDR3 in DNA: TGCGCCAGCAGCCAAGAGAGATGGGGCCCGTACGAGCAGTACTTC. It codes for CASSQERWGPYEQYF.

The V gene is TRBV15, the J gene TRBJ2-3; TRBD2 agrees at 9 bases. The J segment lost 0 bases and the V segment lost 3 bases, leaving 4 bases of the junction unmatched. Germline V gene data show CDR1 as LNHNV and CDR2 as YYDKDF (reference sequence). The CDR3 consists of 16 residues. In DNA, the CDR3 is TGTGCCACCAGCAGGGATCTAGCGGGGAGCACAGATACGCAGTATTTT. It specifies CATSRDLAGSTDTQYF. The whole variable domain, remainder taken from reference TRBV15 and TRBJ2-3, is DAMVIQNPRYQVTQFGKPVTLSCSQTLNHNVMYWYQQKSSQAPKLLFHYYDKDFNNEADTPDNFQSRRPNTSFCFLDIRSPGLGDTAMYLCATSRDLAGSTDTQYFGPGTRLTVL.

J is TRBJ1-3 and V is TRBV28; D is unclear. The CDR3 runs to 15 residues. In germline, CDR1 is MDHEN, CDR2 SYDVKM. Trimming removed 6 bases at V and 4 bases at J, with 16 bases between. The CDR3 is CASRYRGAGGNTIYF. In DNA, the CDR3 is TGTGCCAGCAGATACCGTGGAGCGGGGGGAAACACCATATATTTT.

CDR3 region: CASSLVSQGTEAFF. In DNA form, the CDR3 reads TGTGCCAGCAGCTTGGTTTCACAGGGGACTGAAGCTTTCTTT. The V gene is TRBV5-4, the J gene TRBJ1-1, with 7 bases matching TRBD1. CDR1 SGHNT and CDR2 YYREEE come from the germline V gene (reference sequence). The CDR3 consists of 14 residues. Losses at the gene ends were 0 bases for V and 5 bases for J; bases not matched to a gene: 4. Full variable domain (remainder filled in from reference TRBV5-4 and TRBJ1-1): ETGVTQSPTHLIKTRGQQVTLRCSSQSGHNTVSWYQQALGQGPQFIFQYYREEENGRGNFPPRFSGLQFPNYSSELNVNALELDDSALYLCASSLVSQGTEAFFGQGTRLTVV.

V usage is TRBV5-6 and J usage is TRBJ2-3; D remains unclear. The length of the CDR3 is 13 residues. Trimming left V 0 bases short and J 5 bases short, with 7 bases between. Germline V CDR1 and CDR2: SGHDT, YYEEEE. The CDR3 loop is CASSLDRRDTQYF. The CDR3 DNA sequence: TGTGCCAGCAGCTTGGACAGACGAGATACGCAGTATTTT.

This clone has just one count. The chain links TRBV5-1 to TRBJ1-1; D unclear. There are 14 residues in the CDR3. Trimming shortened V by 0 bases and J by 2 bases, and 8 bases separated the two germline ends. From germline, CDR1 is SGHRS and CDR2 YFSETQ. The CDR3 spells CASSLANVNTEAFF. CDR3 in DNA: TGCGCCAGCAGCTTGGCTAATGTAAACACTGAAGCTTTCTTT.

The genes are TRBV30 and TRBJ2-1, with 15 bases matching TRBD2. J was trimmed by 8 bases and V by 2 bases; bases with no gene match: 4. The CDR3 is 15 amino acids. Germline V gives CDR1 GTSNPN, CDR2 SVGIG (reference sequence). The CDR3 is CAWSTGLAGGDEQFF. CDR3 in DNA: TGTGCCTGGAGTACGGGACTAGCGGGGGGCGATGAGCAGTTCTTC.

The count of this clone is one. The J gene is TRBJ2-1, the V gene TRBV27; 14 nucleotides match TRBD2. Trimming at V came to 5 bases and at J to 7 bases, leaving 10 bases not matched to a gene. The CDR3 runs 17 residues. Per the germline V gene, CDR1 is MNHEY and CDR2 is SMNVEV (reference sequence). The CDR3 nucleotides read TGTGCCAGCAGTCCATGGGGACTAGCGGGAGTCAAGAATGAGCAGTTCTTC. Encoded protein: CASSPWGLAGVKNEQFF.

CDR3 in DNA: TGTGCCAGCAGCACTCCGGGACAGGGACTCCTCCTGTCTGGGGCCAACGTCCTGACTTTC. This encodes CASSTPGQGLLLSGANVLTF. The J gene is TRBJ2-6, the V gene TRBV9, with 9 bases that match TRBD1. Germline assignment: CDR1 SGDLS and CDR2 YYNGEE. The J segment lost 1 base and the V segment lost 4 bases, leaving 15 bases of the junction unmatched. This CDR3 has 20 residues.

This clone appeared many times. Other DNA variants within this sample encode the same CDR3. The CDR3 spells CASSSEGQGQETQYF. The CDR3 DNA sequence: TGTGCCAGCAGCTCCGAGGGCCAGGGGCAAGAGACCCAGTACTTC. This chain links TRBV2 with TRBJ2-5, with D tentatively TRBD1 (6 bases). The CDR3 spans 15 residues. With 6 bases removed from V and 2 bases from J, the gap between germline ends came to 16 bases. Germline CDR1 SNHLY, CDR2 FYNNEI.

The V and J genes are TRBV10-1 and TRBJ2-7, with 7 bases matching TRBD2. The CDR3 length is 16 residues. The V segment lost 3 bases and the J segment 0 bases; nucleotides outside the gene matches: 8. Germline assignment: CDR1 WNHNN and CDR2 SYGVQD (reference sequence). Here the CDR3 reads CASSDPSGVVSYEQYF. CDR3 coding DNA: TGCGCCAGCAGTGACCCTAGCGGAGTCGTCTCCTACGAGCAGTACTTC.

This clone appeared a few times. This rearrangement joins TRBV11-3 to TRBJ2-2, with TRBD2 matching over 11 bases. The CDR3 consists of 14 residues. The V and J ends lost 5 bases and 6 bases, in that order; junction bases with no gene match: 2. Germline CDR1 SGHNT, CDR2 YENEEA. The CDR3 coding sequence is TGTGCCAGCAGCATTAGCGGGAGGGCCGGGGAGCTGTTTTTT. Protein sequence: CASSISGRAGELFF.

V is TRBV5-1 and J is TRBJ1-3, with TRBD1 matching 8 bases. The junction had 3 bases not matched to a gene; V was cut back by 10 bases and J by 3 bases. The CDR3 runs to 12 residues. Per the germline V gene, CDR1 is SGHRS and CDR2 is YFSETQ. The CDR3 region has the DNA TGCGCCTCGGGGACAGGTGGAAACACCATATATTTT. Translated: CASGTGGNTIYF.

This sequence joins TRBV14 and TRBJ2-1; maybe TRBD2 (5 bases). There are 17 residues in the CDR3. Trimming pared 1 base from V and 0 bases from J, leaving 13 bases between. CDR1 and CDR2 (germline): SGHDN, FVKESK. The CDR3: CASSQGGKRSSYNEQFF. The CDR3 nucleotides are TGTGCCAGCAGCCAAGGGGGAAAGCGGAGCTCCTACAATGAGCAGTTCTTC.